This T cell receptor beta chain was identified during a study of T cell repertoires in cytomegalovirus infection. Overall study context: In public TCR beta signatures, there were indications of both CMV infection and matching HLA type.

Overall study results and limits: Adding up the frequency of public TCR beta families identified people who carried CMV plus the relevant HLA. Clonotype analysis showed dominance of the ex vivo response by HLA-C-restricted CMV-specific TCR beta clonotypes.

MiXCR was run by TCRdb on the reads, yielding one entry per CDR3 protein. The sample shows fewer than 350,000 distinct CDR3 sequences, more than 9% of them seen only once. This clonotype has more than one count but fewer than ten. Its antigen is still unknown. This CDR3 has 15 residues. Trimming cost V 1 base and J 5 bases; bases outside gene matches: 7. Sequences were obtained from PBMCs. The J gene is TRBJ1-1, the V gene TRBV12-3 or TRBV12-4; 7 bases are a match to TRBD1. The receptor comes from a human donor in good health (CMV status not recorded). Some clones in this sample may be carry-over from other donors' samples. The DNA for the CDR3 is TGTGCCAGCAGTTTAGTGACGCCAGGGGGGACTGAAGCTTTCTTT. It is translated as CASSLVTPGGTEAFF.